Below, 17 T cell receptor beta chains from the same sample are listed, as sequenced in a study of identical twins. MiXCR, applied by TCRdb to the 5' RACE reads, yields one record per CDR3 protein. This sample has some 250,000 distinct CDR3 sequences, with 9.5% to 15% found just once. This same sample was also taken into another study, of yellow fever vaccine responses in identical twins.

The sample consisted of memory (CD45RO+) T cells sorted from blood. The receptor set was obtained from a woman under 30 in good health.

This clonotype was counted a few times. This chain uses TRBV28 with TRBJ2-7; maybe TRBD2 (7 bases). Germline V gives CDR1 MDHEN, CDR2 SYDVKM. Trimming shortened V by 6 bases and J by 2 bases, and 14 bases separated the two germline ends. The CDR3 has 14 residues. Written as DNA, the CDR3 is TGTGCCAGCAGAGGGGGGGCTAGAACCTACGAGCAGTACTTC. It specifies CASRGGARTYEQYF.

This clonotype was seen more than once but under ten times. The J gene is TRBJ2-3, the V gene TRBV7-2; tentative D call: TRBD2 (6 bases). The V end lost 6 bases, the J end lost 2 bases, and 12 bases lay between the germline ends. The germline gives CDR1 SGHTA, CDR2 FQGNSA. This CDR3 spans 14 amino acids. The CDR3 protein is CASRKEGDTDTQYF. The CDR3 DNA reads TGTGCCAGCAGGAAGGAGGGAGACACAGATACGCAGTATTTT.

The DNA for the CDR3 is TGTGCCAGCAGCGGAACCCTGACGATGAGCGGCGTCGATACGCAGTATTTT. Residues: CASSGTLTMSGVDTQYF. The rearrangement joins TRBV12-3 or TRBV12-4 to TRBJ2-3, with D maybe TRBD2 (5 bases). The CDR3 is made up of 17 amino acids. V gave up 6 bases and J gave up 6 bases, with 25 bases separating them.

This clonotype was counted a few times. The CDR3 loop is CASSPGGAYQETQYF. DNA of the CDR3: TGCGCCAGCAGCCCCGGGGGGGCCTATCAAGAGACCCAGTACTTC. V and J are TRBV5-1 and TRBJ2-5; 8 bases line up with TRBD2. V lost 4 bases and J lost 2; bases outside the gene matches: 7. This CDR3 region has 15 residues. Germline CDR1 SGHRS, CDR2 YFSETQ.

The genes are TRBV2 and TRBJ1-1; TRBD1 matches 7 bases. There are 14 residues in the CDR3. The trim removed 2 bases at V and 4 bases at J, leaving 4 bases unmatched. In germline, CDR1 is SNHLY, CDR2 FYNNEI. CDR3 DNA: TGTGCCAGCAGTGAATTCAGGGGGAGCACTGAAGCTTTCTTT. Its protein product is CASSEFRGSTEAFF.

V gene TRBV24-1 combines with J gene TRBJ1-2; D call uncertain. Trimming cost V 2 bases and J 8 bases, with 14 bases left between them. The CDR3 is made up of 14 amino acids. CDR1 and CDR2 from the germline V gene are KGHDR and SFDVKD. CDR3 protein: CATSDYTTAGGYTF. CDR3 nucleotide sequence: TGTGCCACCAGTGATTATACGACGGCGGGAGGCTACACCTTC.

In its sample, this clonotype was seen many times. V and J are TRBV20-1 and TRBJ2-1; D is undetermined. The CDR3 spans 14 residues. Germline-derived CDR1 and CDR2 are DFQATT and SNEGSKA (reference sequence). The V gene lost 7 bases and the J gene lost 0 bases, with 13 bases spanning the gap. CDR3 coding DNA: TGCAGTGACATAGCTAGACACTCCTACAATGAGCAGTTCTTC. Protein: CSDIARHSYNEQFF.

This clonotype was counted a few times. The chain carries TRBV3-1 and TRBJ2-5; D is unclear. In germline, CDR1 is LGHDT, CDR2 YNNKEL (reference sequence). Trimming removed 0 bases at V and 12 bases at J, with 11 bases between. The CDR3 runs to 12 residues. CDR3 amino acids: CASSQEQTAKYF. CDR3 in DNA: TGTGCCAGCAGCCAAGAGCAGACCGCGAAGTACTTC.

This clonotype came up a few times. The chain couples TRBV6-1 to TRBJ2-7; tentative D call: TRBD2 (7 bases). Trimming pared 5 bases from V and 5 bases from J, leaving 16 bases between. Germline CDR1 and CDR2: MNHNS and SASEGT. CDR3 size: 14 residues. The CDR3 reads CASSQTGRGDEQYF. Written as DNA, the CDR3 is TGTGCCAGCAGTCAGACAGGCCGGGGGGACGAGCAGTACTTC.

This clonotype came up a few times. The chain uses TRBV4-1 and TRBJ2-3; 8 positions agree with TRBD1. The V and J ends lost 1 base and 2 bases, in that order; junction bases with no gene match: 8. The CDR3 contains 17 residues. Per the germline V gene, CDR1 is MGHRA and CDR2 is YSYEKL. This chain's CDR3 is CASSQVAGTGLTDTQYF. CDR3 DNA: TGCGCCAGCAGCCAAGTCGCCGGGACAGGACTCACAGATACGCAGTATTTT.

This clonotype has a handful of counts. V is TRBV6-1 and J is TRBJ2-2; 13 positions agree with TRBD2. This CDR3 has 19 amino acids. Losses at the gene ends were 6 bases for V and 0 bases for J; bases not matched to a gene: 10. Per germline, CDR1 MNHNS and CDR2 SASEGT. CDR3 DNA sequence: TGTGCCAGCAGCTCCTACTGGACTAGCGGGAGAACGAACACCGGGGAGCTGTTTTTT. Its translation: CASSSYWTSGRTNTGELFF.

The V gene is TRBV11-2, the J gene TRBJ2-7; maybe TRBD1 (6 bases). The CDR3 loop spans 19 amino acids. V was clipped by 0 bases and J by 2 bases, with 23 bases between them. CDR1 and CDR2 from the germline V gene are SGHAT and FQNNGV. The DNA of the CDR3 is TGTGCCAGCAGCTTAGACCCCAGGGGAGCTAGCTGGACAACCTACGAGCAGTACTTC. Residues: CASSLDPRGASWTTYEQYF.

This clonotype was observed many times. The genes are TRBV20-1 and TRBJ2-7; 7 nucleotides align to TRBD2. The CDR3 extends over 13 amino acids. From germline, CDR1 is DFQATT and CDR2 SNEGSKA (reference sequence). V lost 6 bases to trimming and J lost 4 bases; unmatched junction nucleotides: 9. The CDR3 sequence is CSAARENRYEQYF. The CDR3 nucleotides read TGCAGTGCCGCGCGGGAGAACCGATACGAGCAGTACTTC.

The sample holds a few counts of this clonotype. This chain uses TRBV18 with TRBJ2-2; a weak D match, TRBD2 (5 bases). V shed 3 bases and J shed 3 bases, with 14 bases lying between them. The CDR3 is 16 amino acids. From germline, CDR1 is KGHSH and CDR2 LQKENI. The CDR3 DNA is TGTGCCAGCTCACCTCGACTTGCCGGGGACACCGGGGAGCTGTTTTTT. This encodes CASSPRLAGDTGELFF.

This clonotype was detected many times. This chain joins TRBV29-1 and TRBJ2-7, with a possible D match to TRBD1 (6 bases). CDR1 and CDR2 from the germline V gene are SQVTM and ANQGSEA. CDR3 length: 14 amino acids. Trimming removed 0 bases from V and 2 bases from J, with 11 bases in between. The CDR3, as DNA: TGCAGCGTTGAAGATACTGGGGGCACCTACGAGCAGTACTTC. It is translated as CSVEDTGGTYEQYF.

This clonotype turned up a few times. The J gene is TRBJ2-1, the V gene TRBV20-1; 8 bases align to TRBD2. CDR1 and CDR2 from the germline V gene are DFQATT and SNEGSKA (reference sequence). The CDR3 is made up of 16 amino acids. J was trimmed by 5 bases and V by 0 bases; bases with no gene match: 9. This CDR3 reads CSARDARGDGDNEQFF. The CDR3 DNA follows: TGCAGTGCTAGAGATGCGCGGGGGGATGGGGACAATGAGCAGTTCTTC.

This chain links TRBV20-1 with TRBJ2-1; 10 bases line up with TRBD2. V was clipped by 6 bases and J by 7 bases; unmatched bases: 9. From germline, CDR1 is DFQATT and CDR2 SNEGSKA (reference sequence). The CDR3 consists of 14 residues. The CDR3 DNA reads TGCAGTGCCCCGGGACTAGCGAGAGGGAATGAGCAGTTCTTC. The encoded protein is CSAPGLARGNEQFF.